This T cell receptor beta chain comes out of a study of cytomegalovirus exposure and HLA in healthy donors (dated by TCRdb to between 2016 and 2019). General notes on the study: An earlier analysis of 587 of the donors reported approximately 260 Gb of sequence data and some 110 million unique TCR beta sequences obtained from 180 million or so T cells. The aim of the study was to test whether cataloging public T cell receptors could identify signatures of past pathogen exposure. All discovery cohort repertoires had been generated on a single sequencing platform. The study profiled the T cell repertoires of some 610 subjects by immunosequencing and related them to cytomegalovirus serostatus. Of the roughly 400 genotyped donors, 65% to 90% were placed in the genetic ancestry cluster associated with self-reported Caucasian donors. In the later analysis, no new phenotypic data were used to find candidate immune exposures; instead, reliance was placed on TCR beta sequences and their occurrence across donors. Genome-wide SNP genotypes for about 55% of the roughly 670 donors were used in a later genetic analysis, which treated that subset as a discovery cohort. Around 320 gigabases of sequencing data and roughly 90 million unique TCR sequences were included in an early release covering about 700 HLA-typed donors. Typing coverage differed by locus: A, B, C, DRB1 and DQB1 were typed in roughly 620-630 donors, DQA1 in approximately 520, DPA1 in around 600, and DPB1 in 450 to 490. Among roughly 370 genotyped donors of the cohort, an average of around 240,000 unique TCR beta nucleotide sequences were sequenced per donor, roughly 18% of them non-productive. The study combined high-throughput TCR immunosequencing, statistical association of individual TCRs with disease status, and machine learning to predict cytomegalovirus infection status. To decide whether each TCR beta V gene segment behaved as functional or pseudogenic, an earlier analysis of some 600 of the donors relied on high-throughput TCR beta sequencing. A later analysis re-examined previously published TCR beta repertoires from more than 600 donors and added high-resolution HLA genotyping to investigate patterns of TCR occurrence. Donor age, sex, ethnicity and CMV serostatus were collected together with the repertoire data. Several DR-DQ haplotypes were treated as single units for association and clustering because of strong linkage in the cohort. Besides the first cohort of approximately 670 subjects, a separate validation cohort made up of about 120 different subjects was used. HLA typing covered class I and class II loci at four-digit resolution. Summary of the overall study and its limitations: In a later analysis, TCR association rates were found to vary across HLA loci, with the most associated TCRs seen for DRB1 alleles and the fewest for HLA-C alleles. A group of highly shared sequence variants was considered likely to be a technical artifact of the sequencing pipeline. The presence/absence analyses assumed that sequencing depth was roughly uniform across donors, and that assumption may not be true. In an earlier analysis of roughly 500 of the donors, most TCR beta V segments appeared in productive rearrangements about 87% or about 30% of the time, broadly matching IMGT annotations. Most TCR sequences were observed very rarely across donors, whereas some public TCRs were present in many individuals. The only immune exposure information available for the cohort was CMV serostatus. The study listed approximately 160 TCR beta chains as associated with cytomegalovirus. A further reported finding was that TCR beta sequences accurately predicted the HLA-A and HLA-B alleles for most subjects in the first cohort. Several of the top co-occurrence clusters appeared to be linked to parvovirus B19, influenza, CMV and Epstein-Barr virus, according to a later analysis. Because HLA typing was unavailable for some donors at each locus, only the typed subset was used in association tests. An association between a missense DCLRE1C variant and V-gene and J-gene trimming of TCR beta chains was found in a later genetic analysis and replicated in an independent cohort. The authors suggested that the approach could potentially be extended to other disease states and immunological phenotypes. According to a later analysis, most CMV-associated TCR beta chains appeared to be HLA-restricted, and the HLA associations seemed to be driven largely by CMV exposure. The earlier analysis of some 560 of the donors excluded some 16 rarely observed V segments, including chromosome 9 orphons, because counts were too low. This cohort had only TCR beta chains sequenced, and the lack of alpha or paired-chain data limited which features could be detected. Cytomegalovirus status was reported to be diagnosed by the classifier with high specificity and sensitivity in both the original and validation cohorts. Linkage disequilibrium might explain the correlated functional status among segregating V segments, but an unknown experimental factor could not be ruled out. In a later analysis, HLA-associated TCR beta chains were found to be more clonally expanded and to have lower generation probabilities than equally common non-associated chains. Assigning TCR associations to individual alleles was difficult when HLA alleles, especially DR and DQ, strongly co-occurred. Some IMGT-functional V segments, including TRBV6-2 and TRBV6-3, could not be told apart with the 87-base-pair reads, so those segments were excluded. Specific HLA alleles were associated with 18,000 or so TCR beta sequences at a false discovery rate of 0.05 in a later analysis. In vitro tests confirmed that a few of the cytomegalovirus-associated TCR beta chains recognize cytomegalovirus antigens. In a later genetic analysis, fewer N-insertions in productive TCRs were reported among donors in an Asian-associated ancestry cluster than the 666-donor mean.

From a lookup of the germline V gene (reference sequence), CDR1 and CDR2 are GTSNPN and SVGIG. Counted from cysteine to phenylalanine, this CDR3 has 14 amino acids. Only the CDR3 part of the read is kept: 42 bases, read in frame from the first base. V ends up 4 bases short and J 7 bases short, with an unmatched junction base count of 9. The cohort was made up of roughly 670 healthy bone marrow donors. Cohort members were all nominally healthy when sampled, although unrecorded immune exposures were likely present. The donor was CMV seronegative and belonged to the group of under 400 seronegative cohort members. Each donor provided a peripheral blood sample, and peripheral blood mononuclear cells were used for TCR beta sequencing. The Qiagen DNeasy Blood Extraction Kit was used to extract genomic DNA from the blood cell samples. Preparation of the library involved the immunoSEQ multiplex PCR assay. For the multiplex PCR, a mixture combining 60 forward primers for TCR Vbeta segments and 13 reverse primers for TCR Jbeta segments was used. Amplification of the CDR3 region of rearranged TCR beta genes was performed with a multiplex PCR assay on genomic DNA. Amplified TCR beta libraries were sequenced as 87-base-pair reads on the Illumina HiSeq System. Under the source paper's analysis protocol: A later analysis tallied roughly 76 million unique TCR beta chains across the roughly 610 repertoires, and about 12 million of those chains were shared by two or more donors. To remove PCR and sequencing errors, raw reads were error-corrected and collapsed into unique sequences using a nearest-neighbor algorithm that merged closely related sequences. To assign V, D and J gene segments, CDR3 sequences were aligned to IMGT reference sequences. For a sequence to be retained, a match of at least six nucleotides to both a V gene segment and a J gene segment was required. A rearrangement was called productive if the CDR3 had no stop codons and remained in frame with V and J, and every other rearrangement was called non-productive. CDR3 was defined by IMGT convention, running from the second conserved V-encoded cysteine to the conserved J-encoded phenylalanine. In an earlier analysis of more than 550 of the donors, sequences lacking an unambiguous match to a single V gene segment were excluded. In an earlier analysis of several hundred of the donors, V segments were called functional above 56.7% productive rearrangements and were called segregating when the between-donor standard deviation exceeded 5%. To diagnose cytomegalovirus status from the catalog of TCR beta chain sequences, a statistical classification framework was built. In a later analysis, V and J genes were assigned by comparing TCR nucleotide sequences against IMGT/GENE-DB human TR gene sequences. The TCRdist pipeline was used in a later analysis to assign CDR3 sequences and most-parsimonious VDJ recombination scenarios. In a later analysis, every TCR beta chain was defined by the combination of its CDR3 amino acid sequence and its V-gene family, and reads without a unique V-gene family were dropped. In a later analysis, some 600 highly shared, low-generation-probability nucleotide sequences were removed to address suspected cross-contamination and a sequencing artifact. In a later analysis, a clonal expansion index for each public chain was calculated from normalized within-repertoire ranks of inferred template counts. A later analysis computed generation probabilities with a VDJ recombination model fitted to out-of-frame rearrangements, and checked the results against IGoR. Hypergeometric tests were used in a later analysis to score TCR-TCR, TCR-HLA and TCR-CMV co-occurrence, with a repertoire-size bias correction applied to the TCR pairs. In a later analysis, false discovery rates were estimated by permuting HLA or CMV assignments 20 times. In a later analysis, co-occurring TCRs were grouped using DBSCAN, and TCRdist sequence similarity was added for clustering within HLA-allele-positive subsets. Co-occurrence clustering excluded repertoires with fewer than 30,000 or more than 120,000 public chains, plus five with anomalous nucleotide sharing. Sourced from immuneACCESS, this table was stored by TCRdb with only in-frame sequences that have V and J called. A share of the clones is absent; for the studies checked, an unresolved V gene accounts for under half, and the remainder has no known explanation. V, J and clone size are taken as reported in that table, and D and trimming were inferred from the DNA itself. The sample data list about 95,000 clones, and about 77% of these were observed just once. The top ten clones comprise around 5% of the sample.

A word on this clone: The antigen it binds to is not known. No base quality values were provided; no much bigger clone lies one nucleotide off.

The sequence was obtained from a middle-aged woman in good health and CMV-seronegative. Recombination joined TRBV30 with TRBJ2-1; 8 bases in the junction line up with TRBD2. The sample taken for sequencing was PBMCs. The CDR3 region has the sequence CAWKSRGGRNEQFF. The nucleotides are TGTGCCTGGAAAAGTCGCGGGGGGAGGAATGAGCAGTTCTTC.